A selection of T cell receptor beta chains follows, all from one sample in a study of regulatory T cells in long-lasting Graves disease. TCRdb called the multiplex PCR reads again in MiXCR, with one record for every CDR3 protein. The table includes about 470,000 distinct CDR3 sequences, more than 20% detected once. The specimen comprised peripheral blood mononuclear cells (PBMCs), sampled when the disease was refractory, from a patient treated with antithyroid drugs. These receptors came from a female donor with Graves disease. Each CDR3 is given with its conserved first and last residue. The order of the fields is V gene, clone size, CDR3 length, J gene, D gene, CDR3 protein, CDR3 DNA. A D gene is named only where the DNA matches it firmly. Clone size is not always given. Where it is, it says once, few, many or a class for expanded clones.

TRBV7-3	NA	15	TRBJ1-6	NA	CASSPRAGSNSPLHF	TGTGCCAGCAGCCCGAGGGCGGGCAGTAATTCACCCCTCCACTTT
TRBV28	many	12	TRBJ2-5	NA	CASNPGGETQYF	TGTGCCAGCAATCCAGGGGGGGAGACCCAGTACTTC
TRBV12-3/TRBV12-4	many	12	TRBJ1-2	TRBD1	CASSPGGRGYTF	TGTGCCAGCAGCCCAGGGGGCCGAGGCTACACCTTC
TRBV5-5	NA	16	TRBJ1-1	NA	CASSLDLPGPNTEAFF	TGTGCCAGCAGCTTGGATCTGCCAGGTCCGAACACTGAAGCTTTCTTT
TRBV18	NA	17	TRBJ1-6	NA	CASSPVDGQVSNSPLHF	TGTGCCAGCTCACCCGTGGACGGACAAGTCTCTAATTCACCCCTCCACTTT
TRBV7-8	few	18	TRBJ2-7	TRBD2	CASSLDGLTSGRSYEQYF	TGTGCCAGCAGCTTGGACGGTCTAACTAGCGGGAGGTCATACGAGCAGTACTTC
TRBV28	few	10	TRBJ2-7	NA	CASNLYEQYF	TGTGCCAGCAACCTTTACGAGCAGTACTTC
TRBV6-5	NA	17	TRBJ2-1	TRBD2	CASSYSGLAGIYNEQFF	TGTGCCAGCAGTTACTCGGGCCTAGCGGGCATTTACAATGAGCAGTTCTTC
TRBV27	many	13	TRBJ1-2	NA	CASSLDGIYGYTF	TGTGCCAGCAGTTTAGACGGAATATATGGCTACACCTTC
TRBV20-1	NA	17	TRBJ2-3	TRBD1	CSAPGQGALGSTDTQYF	TGCAGTGCCCCGGGACAGGGGGCCCTCGGTAGCACAGATACGCAGTATTTT
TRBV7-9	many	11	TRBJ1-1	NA	CASSSLTEAFF	TGTGCCAGCAGCTCGCTTACTGAAGCTTTCTTT
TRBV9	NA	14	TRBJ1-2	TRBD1	CASSRGGQGSPIAF	TGTGCCAGCAGCCGGGGGGGACAGGGGTCCCCCATCGCCTTC